The 26 T cell receptor beta chains below come from one sample, sequenced in a study of T cell responses to AZD1222 COVID-19 vaccine. Clones were read by immunoSEQ multiplex PCR, and TCRdb kept only the in-frame ones, dropping some. This table has about 150,000 clones, less than 95% appearing once. Sequencing used peripheral blood, obtained on day 0 of AZD1222 vaccination. The receptors here all came from an adult in good health.

The chain carries TRBV2 and TRBJ1-3; tentatively, D is TRBD1 (6 bases). V lost 4 bases, J lost 8 bases, and 15 bases lay in between. The CDR3 totals 14 residues. The germline V gene encodes CDR1 SNHLY and CDR2 FYNNEI. The CDR3 DNA sequence: TGTGCCAGCAGTGCAGGGGTTGCCAGGGACACCATATATTTT. This codes for CASSAGVARDTIYF.

The V gene is TRBV6-5, the J gene TRBJ2-3, with TRBD1 as a possible D gene (6 bases). CDR3 length equals 16 residues. V was cut by 0 bases and J by 4 bases, with 14 bases left in between. The V gene's germline CDR1 is MNHEY and CDR2 SVGAGI. The CDR3 reads CASSYSGQWGADTQYF. CDR3 bases: TGTGCCAGCAGTTACTCTGGACAGTGGGGCGCAGATACGCAGTATTTT.

The chain carries TRBV4-2 and TRBJ2-5; D is unclear. Germline V gene data show CDR1 as LGHNA and CDR2 as YNFKEQ. Trimming removed 0 bases from V and 8 bases from J, with 7 bases in between. This CDR3 contains 12 residues. CDR3 sequence reads: CASSQDPRTQYF. The DNA of the CDR3 is TGTGCCAGCAGCCAAGATCCCCGCACCCAGTACTTC.

This chain connects TRBV5-1 to TRBJ1-1; the D is unclear. CDR3 length: 12 residues. CDR1 is SGHRS and CDR2 is YFSETQ in the germline V gene. With 0 bases removed from V and 3 bases from J, the gap between germline ends came to 3 bases. The CDR3 region is CASSLGYTEAFF. The DNA for the CDR3 is TGCGCCAGCAGCTTGGGGTACACTGAAGCTTTCTTT.

The chain joins TRBV10-2 to TRBJ1-6; TRBD1 agrees at 10 bases. The CDR3 covers 17 residues. V shed 3 bases and J 7 bases; nucleotides not matched to a gene: 9. Germline V CDR1 and CDR2: WSHSY, SAAADI. CDR3 region: CASSEVGGGQGNSPLHF. The CDR3 DNA reads as TGCGCCAGCAGTGAAGTGGGGGGGGGACAGGGGAATTCACCCCTCCACTTT.

J is TRBJ1-5 and V is TRBV23-1, with D uncertain. TRBV23-1 is assigned to the ORF class and has an uncertain function. The CDR3 loop spans 9 amino acids. V lost 8 bases, J lost 11 bases, and 7 bases lay in between. DNA of the CDR3: TGCGCCAGCGATTTTGCCCAGCATTTT. The encoded protein is CASDFAQHF.

This clone was observed a single time. The chain combines TRBV19 with TRBJ1-6; TRBD1 is a possible D gene (6 bases). The germline V gene encodes CDR1 LNHDA and CDR2 SQIVND (reference sequence). This CDR3 is 15 amino acids long. Trimming removed 5 bases from V and 4 bases from J, with 12 bases in between. CDR3 loop: CASSLGTRYNSPLHF. The CDR3 DNA sequence: TGTGCCAGTAGTCTCGGGACAAGATATAATTCACCCCTCCACTTT.

V usage is TRBV28 and J usage is TRBJ1-3; D is perhaps TRBD1 (5 bases). Trimming shortened V by 5 bases and J by 1 base, and 15 bases separated the two germline ends. Germline CDR1 is MDHEN and CDR2 is SYDVKM. The CDR3 loop spans 16 amino acids. The CDR3 reads CASSPQTDPSGNTIYF. The CDR3 coding sequence is TGTGCCAGCAGTCCTCAGACAGACCCGTCTGGAAACACCATATATTTT.

The rearrangement links TRBV4-3 to TRBJ1-3; D ambiguous. Trimming took off 2 bases at V and 5 bases at J, with 13 bases between the two ends. The germline CDR1 and CDR2 sequences are LGHNA and YSLEER. CDR3 length: 15 residues. The DNA of the CDR3 is TGCGCCAGCAGCCAAATCCTCACTTCCCGAAACACCATATATTTT. It specifies CASSQILTSRNTIYF.

This clone has at least ten counts. The V call is TRBV6-5, the J call TRBJ1-2, with TRBD1 matching 8 bases. The trim removed 7 bases at V and 6 bases at J, leaving 7 bases unmatched. This CDR3 has 13 amino acids. The germline V gene encodes CDR1 MNHEY and CDR2 SVGAGI. This CDR3 is CASTLGQGHGYTF. The CDR3 nucleotides are TGTGCCAGCACCCTTGGACAGGGCCATGGCTACACCTTC.

This chain connects TRBV18 to TRBJ1-4; 10 positions match TRBD1. Germline values: CDR1 KGHSH, CDR2 LQKENI. The V and J ends lost 3 bases and 6 bases, in that order; junction bases with no gene match: 1. The CDR3 sequence is 14 residues long. CDR3: CASSPGTGDEKLFF. The CDR3 nucleotides read TGTGCCAGCTCACCCGGGACAGGGGATGAAAAACTGTTTTTT.

The chain has TRBV15 and TRBJ2-2; 10 bases map to TRBD2. The CDR3 contains 18 residues. V shed 4 bases and J 6 bases; nucleotides not matched to a gene: 14. The V gene's germline CDR1 is LNHNV and CDR2 YYDKDF (reference sequence). The CDR3 spells CATSKSPNPSGGAGELFF. The CDR3 coding sequence is TGTGCCACCAGCAAGTCTCCCAACCCTAGCGGGGGTGCCGGGGAGCTGTTTTTT. Variable domain in full (rest from reference TRBV15 and TRBJ2-2): DAMVIQNPRYQVTQFGKPVTLSCSQTLNHNVMYWYQQKSSQAPKLLFHYYDKDFNNEADTPDNFQSRRPNTSFCFLDIRSPGLGDTAMYLCATSKSPNPSGGAGELFFGEGSRLTVL.

The V gene is TRBV7-9, the J gene TRBJ2-3; D gene ambiguous. Germline V CDR1 and CDR2: SEHNR, FQNEAQ (reference sequence). This CDR3 has 16 amino acids. Trimming pared 5 bases from V and 2 bases from J, leaving 17 bases between. CDR3 amino acids: CASSVHLSDFTDTQYF. In DNA, the CDR3 is TGTGCCAGCAGCGTTCACCTTAGTGATTTCACAGATACGCAGTATTTT.

The chain recombines TRBV10-3 with TRBJ1-1, with D hard to call. Germline assignment: CDR1 ENHRY and CDR2 SYGVKD. V lost 0 bases, J lost 6 bases, and 8 bases lay in between. CDR3 length: 13 amino acids. CDR3: CAISESPDAEAFF. CDR3 sequence (DNA): TGTGCCATCAGTGAGTCCCCTGACGCTGAAGCTTTCTTT.

J is TRBJ1-1 and V is TRBV20-1; D gene unclear. From germline, CDR1 is DFQATT and CDR2 SNEGSKA (reference sequence). The CDR3 runs to 10 residues. The ends were cut back, 6 bases at V and 1 base at J, with 3 bases in the middle. CDR3 DNA sequence: TGCAGTGCCCAGAACACTGAAGCTTTCTTT. Encoded protein: CSAQNTEAFF.

V is TRBV6-1 and J is TRBJ2-7; possibly TRBD1 for D (5 bases). The germline V gene has CDR1 MNHNS and CDR2 SASEGT. The CDR3 has 16 amino acids. Trimming removed 4 bases at V and 1 base at J, with 17 bases between. CDR3 in amino acids: CASSAQTWYRSYEQYF. For the CDR3, the DNA is TGTGCCAGCAGTGCCCAAACGTGGTACAGGTCCTACGAGCAGTACTTC.

The rearrangement uses TRBV11-3 and TRBJ2-3; 14 bases are a match to TRBD2. There are 16 residues in the CDR3. Germline V gene lookup returns CDR1 SGHNT and CDR2 YENEEA. J lost 4 bases, V lost 1 base, and 1 base had no gene match. This CDR3 is CASSLGLAGGPDTQYF. CDR3 in DNA: TGTGCCAGCAGCTTAGGACTAGCGGGGGGGCCAGATACGCAGTATTTT.

The chain joins TRBV6-5 to TRBJ1-1; D ambiguous. This CDR3 comprises 12 residues. Germline-derived CDR1 and CDR2 are MNHEY and SVGAGI. The V and J ends lost 7 bases and 5 bases respectively, with 11 bases between them. For the CDR3, the DNA is TGTGCCAGCAAGGTAGGAGGTACTGAAGCTTTCTTT. Translating it yields CASKVGGTEAFF.

The chain combines TRBV6-5 with TRBJ2-6; no clear D. The V end lost 7 bases, the J end lost 0 bases, and 10 bases lay between the germline ends. Germline V gene data show CDR1 as MNHEY and CDR2 as SVGAGI. The CDR3 covers 15 residues. The CDR3 nucleotides are TGTGCCAGCACCTTAGAGGTCTCTGGGGCCAACGTCCTGACTTTC. Its translation: CASTLEVSGANVLTF.

The V gene is TRBV9, the J gene TRBJ1-3, with D maybe TRBD1 (5 bases). CDR1 and CDR2 from the germline V gene are SGDLS and YYNGEE. V was pared by 4 bases and J by 4 bases, with 21 bases between. CDR3 length: 17 amino acids. CDR3 amino acids: CASSSSDGGYAGNTIYF. For the CDR3, the DNA is TGTGCCAGCAGCTCCAGCGATGGGGGGTATGCGGGAAACACCATATATTTT.

This chain links TRBV2 with TRBJ1-4, with D possibly matching TRBD1 (5 bases). The CDR3 consists of 15 residues. The V and J ends lost 3 bases and 7 bases respectively, with 15 bases between them. The germline CDR1 and CDR2 sequences are SNHLY and FYNNEI. The chain's CDR3 is CASSDRGTSVEKLFF. DNA for the CDR3: TGTGCCAGCAGTGACCGTGGGACGTCCGTTGAAAAACTGTTTTTT.

This clone occurred once. The chain couples TRBV24-1 to TRBJ2-1; perhaps TRBD1 as D (7 bases). Germline V gene lookup returns CDR1 KGHDR and CDR2 SFDVKD. V dropped 3 bases and J dropped 4 bases, with 15 bases sitting between them. CDR3 length: 16 amino acids. CDR3 in amino acids: CATSDEGGQPYNEQFF. The CDR3 coding sequence is TGTGCCACCAGTGATGAGGGGGGACAGCCTTACAATGAGCAGTTCTTC.

This clone occurred once. The genes are TRBV18 and TRBJ1-2, with unresolved D. CDR3 size: 14 residues. Trimming shortened V by 4 bases and J by 3 bases, and 12 bases separated the two germline ends. Looked up from germline, CDR1 is KGHSH and CDR2 is LQKENI. The CDR3 spells CASSLSEGDYGYTF. The CDR3 DNA is TGTGCCAGCTCACTCTCGGAGGGAGACTATGGCTACACCTTC.

The sample holds one count of this clone. This chain joins TRBV7-9 and TRBJ2-1; 9 bases line up with TRBD1. The CDR3 spans 14 residues. With 5 bases clipped from V and 12 bases from J, the junction kept 11 bases outside the gene matches. Germline V lookup: CDR1 SEHNR, CDR2 FQNEAQ (reference sequence). The CDR3 nucleotides read TGTGCCAGCAGCCTAGATACAGGGGGCGGTCGGCAGTTCTTC. This sequence encodes CASSLDTGGGRQFF.

The chain joins TRBV5-1 to TRBJ1-1; TRBD1 might be the D (5 bases). The CDR3 extends over 15 amino acids. Trimming stripped 0 bases from V and 3 bases from J, with 12 bases between. Germline V gene sequence: CDR1 SGHRS, CDR2 YFSETQ. The CDR3 loop reads CASSLEQAGDTEAFF. The DNA of the CDR3 is TGCGCCAGCAGCTTGGAACAGGCGGGGGACACTGAAGCTTTCTTT.

This clone was seen just once. This chain connects TRBV3-1 (or the pseudogene TRBV3-2) to TRBJ1-5; D is perhaps TRBD1 (6 bases). Germline assignment: CDR1 LGHDT and CDR2 YNNKEL (reference sequence). Trimming removed 1 base at V and 8 bases at J, with 12 bases between. This CDR3 contains 14 residues. The CDR3 sequence is CASSQVGGNEPQHF. Here the CDR3 DNA reads TGTGCCAGCAGCCAAGTAGGGGGGAACGAGCCCCAGCATTTT.